The source of this T cell receptor (beta chain) is a study of blood T cell repertoires in COVID-19. Produced via immunoSEQ multiplex PCR; TCRdb's table is partial and in-frame only. The sample has roughly 150,000 clones, roughly four fifths seen once. The CDR3 has 13 amino acids. Germline trimming cut 3 bases from V and 7 bases from J; bases unmatched to any gene: 5. The source is a woman aged 80 or over with acute or convalescent COVID-19. The sample comprised peripheral blood. The chain employs TRBV12-3 or TRBV12-4 and TRBJ1-1, with 7 bases lining up with TRBD1. The CDR3 nucleotides read TGTGCCAGCAGTTTCGGACAGGAAAATGAAGCTTTCTTT. Translating gives CASSFGQENEAFF.